Shown below are 29 T cell receptor beta chains from a single sample sequenced in a study of blood T cell repertoires in COVID-19. Repertoires were generated with immunoSEQ multiplex PCR, while TCRdb's copy carries only in-frame clones and drops some. The sample comprises 220,000 or so clones, 85% to 90% of which are singletons, and roughly 10% rests with the top ten. Sequencing was carried out using peripheral blood. Source of these receptors: a woman aged 50 to 60 with COVID-19, enrolled during active disease.

V usage is TRBV5-4 and J usage is TRBJ1-3, with D hard to call. In germline, CDR1 is SGHNT, CDR2 YYREEE (reference sequence). The V end lost 0 bases, the J end lost 2 bases, and 9 bases lay between the germline ends. The CDR3 sequence is 15 residues long. The CDR3 sequence is CASSLGAVPGNTIYF. The CDR3 coding sequence is TGTGCCAGCAGCTTGGGGGCAGTACCTGGAAACACCATATATTTT.

The J gene is TRBJ2-2, the V gene TRBV27, with TRBD1 identical over 9 bases. Per the germline V gene, CDR1 is MNHEY and CDR2 is SMNVEV (reference sequence). J lost 5 bases, V lost 6 bases, and 13 bases had no gene match. This CDR3 has 17 amino acids. The CDR3 is CASSTLQTGGGTGELFF. The CDR3 nucleotides are TGTGCCAGCAGCACCCTACAGACAGGGGGAGGTACCGGGGAGCTGTTTTTT.

The chain carries TRBV19 and TRBJ1-1, with 8 nucleotides matching TRBD1. The CDR3 covers 17 residues. The junction had 11 bases not matched to a gene; V was cut back by 4 bases and J by 1 base. CDR1 LNHDA and CDR2 SQIVND come from the germline V gene (reference sequence). CDR3 sequence reads: CASSTGQGSPKNTEAFF. CDR3 coding DNA: TGTGCCAGTAGTACCGGACAGGGCTCACCCAAGAACACTGAAGCTTTCTTT.

V usage is TRBV7-2 and J usage is TRBJ1-1; D gene ambiguous. Looked up from germline, CDR1 is SGHTA and CDR2 is FQGNSA. The CDR3 spans 13 residues. With 3 bases removed from V and 5 bases from J, the gap between germline ends came to 10 bases. CDR3 loop: CASSLSRETEAFF. The CDR3 DNA is TGTGCCAGCAGCTTGTCAAGGGAGACTGAAGCTTTCTTT. Combining the CDR3 with reference TRBV7-2 and TRBJ1-1 gives the whole variable domain GAGVSQSPSNKVTEKGKDVELRCDPISGHTALYWYRQSLGQGLEFLIYFQGNSAPDKSGLPSDRFSAERTGGSVSTLTIQRTQQEDSAVYLCASSLSRETEAFFGQGTRLTVV.

The gene calls are TRBV28 and TRBJ2-7; maybe TRBD1 (6 bases). Germline assignment: CDR1 MDHEN and CDR2 SYDVKM. The length of the CDR3 is 14 residues. V was clipped by 4 bases and J by 2 bases, with 12 bases between them. The CDR3 nucleotides read TGTGCCAGCAGTTCCGGGACAACCACCTACGAGCAGTACTTC. It is translated as CASSSGTTTYEQYF.

DNA of the CDR3: TGTGCCAGCACCCAGTACCCGGCGGGGGGTAACTATGGCTACACCTTC. Its protein is CASTQYPAGGNYGYTF. The chain couples TRBV27 to TRBJ1-2; tentatively, D is TRBD1 (5 bases). V was trimmed by 7 bases and J by 1 base, leaving 19 bases between them. The V gene's germline CDR1 is MNHEY and CDR2 SMNVEV (reference sequence). The CDR3 runs 16 residues.

This clone has a single count. The chain is built from TRBV28 and TRBJ2-7; 12 bases match TRBD1. Germline CDR1 reads MDHEN; CDR2 reads SYDVKM. CDR3 length: 17 amino acids. The J segment lost 3 bases and the V segment lost 8 bases, leaving 14 bases of the junction unmatched. CDR3 amino acids: CASSTSGTGGYLYEQYV. DNA of the CDR3: TGTGCCAGCTCTACCTCCGGGACAGGGGGCTACCTCTACGAGCAGTACGTC.

V gene TRBV6-5 combines with J gene TRBJ2-7; 10 bases fit TRBD2. In germline, CDR1 is MNHEY, CDR2 SVGAGI. With 6 bases clipped from V and 0 bases from J, the junction kept 2 bases outside the gene matches. The CDR3 length is 14 residues. The CDR3 protein is CASRSSGSSYEQYV. For the CDR3, the DNA is TGTGCCAGCAGGTCTAGCGGGAGCTCCTACGAGCAGTACGTC.

The CDR3 here is CASSLDARGPNNEQFF. The CDR3 coding sequence is TGTGCCAGCAGCCTCGACGCCAGGGGACCGAACAATGAGCAGTTCTTC. The J gene is TRBJ2-1, the V gene TRBV11-2; the D gene is possibly TRBD1 (6 bases). The CDR3 covers 16 residues. CDR1 SGHAT and CDR2 FQNNGV come from the germline V gene. Deletions cut 5 bases from V and 5 bases from J, with 19 bases between.

This chain uses TRBV6-6 with TRBJ1-2, with a tentative D call TRBD1 (6 bases). V shed 0 bases and J shed 3 bases, with 14 bases lying between them. The CDR3 totals 16 residues. CDR1 is MNHNY, CDR2 SVGAGI, per germline (reference sequence). CDR3: CASSYSDSLFYYGYTF. Written as DNA, the CDR3 is TGTGCCAGCAGTTACTCGGACAGTCTTTTCTACTATGGCTACACCTTC.

The CDR3 sequence: CASSQGPDSFYYGYTF. In DNA form, the CDR3 reads TGTGCCAGCAGCCAAGGACCGGACAGCTTTTACTATGGCTACACCTTC. The V call is TRBV14, the J call TRBJ1-2, with TRBD1 as a possible D gene (6 bases). CDR3 size: 16 residues. Germline V gene sequence: CDR1 SGHDN, CDR2 FVKESK. V shed 1 base and J shed 3 bases, with 15 bases lying between them. Full variable domain (remainder filled in from reference TRBV14 and TRBJ1-2): EAGVTQFPSHSVIEKGQTVTLRCDPISGHDNLYWYRRVMGKEIKFLLHFVKESKQDESGMPNNRFLAERTGGTYSTLKVQPAELEDSGVYFCASSQGPDSFYYGYTFGSGTRLTVV.

Details on this clone: One end of the junction fails to match germline, which may point to a read error. The rearrangement links TRBV6-1 to TRBJ2-6; D perhaps matches TRBD1 (5 bases). CDR1 and CDR2 (germline): MNHNS, SASEGT. This CDR3 contains 13 residues. In nucleotides, the CDR3 is TGTGCCAGCAGTGAAATGACAGCCAGCGTCCTGACTTTC. It encodes CASSEMTASVLTF.

CDR3 sequence (DNA): TGTGCCACCAAGGGGGGGGTGAACACTGAAGCTTTCTTT. Translating it yields CATKGGVNTEAFF. This chain links TRBV24-1 with TRBJ1-1; D might be TRBD1 (6 bases). V lost 8 bases and J 0 bases, leaving 9 bases between the germline ends. This CDR3 is 13 amino acids long. The germline V gene encodes CDR1 KGHDR and CDR2 SFDVKD.

V usage is TRBV4-3 and J usage is TRBJ1-6, with D hard to call. CDR3 size: 18 residues. Germline CDR1 and CDR2: LGHNA and YSLEER. Trimming shortened V by 1 base and J by 7 bases, and 20 bases separated the two germline ends. The CDR3 sequence: CASSQAHTARRPNSPLHF. The CDR3 DNA sequence: TGCGCCAGCAGCCAAGCCCACACAGCCCGCCGGCCCAATTCACCCCTCCACTTT.

This sequence joins TRBV7-8 and TRBJ1-6; TRBD1 matches at 7 bases. The junction had 14 bases not matched to a gene; V was cut back by 6 bases and J by 9 bases. This CDR3 comprises 16 residues. The germline CDR1 and CDR2 sequences are SGHVS and FQNEAQ. CDR3 sequence reads: CASSYESRQGGSPLHF. The CDR3 nucleotides read TGTGCCAGCAGTTACGAATCAAGACAGGGAGGTTCACCCCTCCACTTT.

This CDR3 reads CASSEYSGIDYEQYV. The CDR3 DNA reads TGCGCCAGCAGCGAATATAGCGGGATTGACTACGAGCAGTACGTC. This rearrangement joins TRBV5-1 to TRBJ2-7, with 8 bases fitting TRBD2. The CDR3 spans 15 residues. Germline CDR1 and CDR2: SGHRS and YFSETQ. The ends lost 4 bases at V and 3 bases at J; junction bases unmatched: 9.

This chain connects TRBV4-1 to TRBJ1-2; 7 nucleotides agree with TRBD1. The V and J ends lost 4 bases and 4 bases, in that order; junction bases with no gene match: 6. CDR1 is MGHRA and CDR2 is YSYEKL in the germline V gene. This CDR3 is built from 14 residues. CDR3 sequence: CASSLGQQSYGYTF. CDR3 in DNA: TGCGCCAGCAGCCTGGGACAGCAATCCTATGGCTACACCTTC.

This clone was detected a few times. The gene calls are TRBV5-4 and TRBJ2-5, with D uncertain. Deletions cut 3 bases from V and 12 bases from J, with 12 bases between. The CDR3 is 11 residues long. Germline values: CDR1 SGHNT, CDR2 YYREEE (reference sequence). The CDR3 DNA sequence: TGTGCCAGCAGCTCTTCCTCCACGGAGTACTTC. Amino acids: CASSSSSTEYF. The whole variable domain, remainder taken from reference TRBV5-4 and TRBJ2-5, is ETGVTQSPTHLIKTRGQQVTLRCSSQSGHNTVSWYQQALGQGPQFIFQYYREEENGRGNFPPRFSGLQFPNYSSELNVNALELDDSALYLCASSSSSTEYFGPGTRLLVL.

The chain recombines TRBV7-9 with TRBJ2-1; 7 positions agree with TRBD2. The CDR3 covers 14 residues. Germline lookup yields CDR1 SEHNR and CDR2 FQNEAQ (reference sequence). Trimming cost V 2 bases and J 6 bases; bases outside gene matches: 4. The CDR3 DNA is TGTGCCAGCAGCTTAATGGGGAGGGCCAATGAGCAGTTCTTC. Protein product: CASSLMGRANEQFF. Complete variable domain (other parts from reference TRBV7-9 and TRBJ2-1): DTGVSQNPRHKITKRGQNVTFRCDPISEHNRLYWYRQTLGQGPEFLTYFQNEAQLEKSRLLSDRFSAERPKGSFSTLEIQRTEQGDSAMYLCASSLMGRANEQFFGPGTRLTVL.

This chain connects TRBV2 to TRBJ2-3, with a possible D match to TRBD1 (5 bases). The V end lost 7 bases, the J end lost 2 bases, and 10 bases lay between the germline ends. Per germline, CDR1 SNHLY and CDR2 FYNNEI. The CDR3 length is 13 residues. CDR3 sequence reads: CASTGPATDTQYF. The CDR3 DNA reads as TGTGCCAGCACAGGGCCCGCCACAGATACGCAGTATTTT.

This rearrangement joins TRBV4-1 to TRBJ2-3; TRBD2 matches 11 bases. The CDR3 has 18 amino acids. Germline V CDR1 and CDR2: MGHRA, YSYEKL. J lost 9 bases, V lost 4 bases, and 18 bases had no gene match. The CDR3 here is CASSRAPGLADSRGTQYF. The CDR3 coding sequence is TGCGCCAGCAGCCGAGCTCCGGGACTAGCGGACTCCCGGGGGACGCAGTATTTT.

The rearrangement links TRBV14 to TRBJ1-2; no firm D call. V was pared by 4 bases and J by 4 bases, with 13 bases between. Germline CDR1 SGHDN, CDR2 FVKESK. The CDR3 runs to 14 residues. The CDR3 coding sequence is TGTGCCAGCAGCCCATCTGGAGCTGGCTATGGCTACACCTTC. Translated, it gives CASSPSGAGYGYTF. Filled out from reference TRBV14 and TRBJ1-2, the complete variable domain reads EAGVTQFPSHSVIEKGQTVTLRCDPISGHDNLYWYRRVMGKEIKFLLHFVKESKQDESGMPNNRFLAERTGGTYSTLKVQPAELEDSGVYFCASSPSGAGYGYTFGSGTRLTVV.

The V gene is TRBV5-4, the J gene TRBJ2-7; TRBD1 matches 10 bases. V lost 5 bases to trimming and J lost 5 bases; unmatched junction nucleotides: 16. Germline loops: CDR1 SGHNT, CDR2 YYREEE (reference sequence). This CDR3 has 17 amino acids. This chain's CDR3 is CASSTSRWGQGIHEQYF. In DNA, the CDR3 is TGTGCCAGCAGTACAAGCAGATGGGGACAGGGGATCCACGAGCAGTACTTC.

V and J are TRBV6-2 or TRBV6-3 and TRBJ2-1; possible D gene TRBD1, 7 bases. The V end was cut by 5 bases, the J end by 1 base, with 12 bases between. Germline CDR1 is MNHEY and CDR2 is SVGEGT. The CDR3 has 15 amino acids. The DNA of the CDR3 is TGTGCCAGCAGTCTCAGGGGGGCGTCCTACAATGAGCAGTTCTTC. Translating gives CASSLRGASYNEQFF.

This clone was picked up one time. The J gene is TRBJ2-7, the V gene TRBV11-2, with D tentatively TRBD1 (8 bases). Looked up from germline, CDR1 is SGHAT and CDR2 is FQNNGV. Trimming pared 6 bases from V and 6 bases from J, leaving 21 bases between. This CDR3 contains 15 residues. The CDR3 is CASSQGQGGWSEQYV. The DNA of the CDR3 is TGTGCCAGCAGTCAAGGACAGGGAGGGTGGTCCGAGCAGTACGTC.

The chain recombines TRBV9 with TRBJ1-3; TRBD1 is a possible D gene (5 bases). Germline CDR1 and CDR2: SGDLS and YYNGEE. The ends were cut back, 3 bases at V and 4 bases at J, with 17 bases in the middle. The CDR3 extends over 16 amino acids. In DNA, the CDR3 is TGTGCCAGCAGCGGCAACTTAGACAGTGGCGGAAACACCATATATTTT. This sequence encodes CASSGNLDSGGNTIYF.

The sample holds one count of this clone. Here the CDR3 reads CASSDRVAPLHF. CDR3 coding DNA: TGTGCCAGCAGTGACAGGGTTGCACCCCTCCACTTT. The V and J genes are TRBV2 and TRBJ1-6, with D maybe TRBD1 (5 bases). Looked up from germline, CDR1 is SNHLY and CDR2 is FYNNEI. This CDR3 comprises 12 residues. The V and J ends lost 3 bases and 11 bases respectively, with 8 bases between them.

The V call is TRBV12-5, the J call TRBJ1-3, with 7 bases aligning to TRBD1. The length of the CDR3 is 14 residues. Per the germline V gene, CDR1 is LGHNT and CDR2 is FRNRAP. J lost 8 bases, V lost 2 bases, and 6 bases had no gene match. CDR3 in amino acids: CASGLTGAGDTIYF. CDR3 nucleotides: TGTGCTAGTGGTTTGACAGGGGCCGGTGACACCATATATTTT.

The gene calls are TRBV5-5 and TRBJ1-1, with TRBD1 matching over 7 bases. The trim removed 4 bases at V and 1 base at J, leaving 10 bases unmatched. Germline CDR1 is SGHKS and CDR2 is YYEKEE (reference sequence). This CDR3 region has 16 residues. CDR3: CASSRAGQVPNTEAFF. CDR3 nucleotides: TGTGCCAGCAGCCGCGCAGGACAGGTCCCGAACACTGAAGCTTTCTTT.